The 29 T cell receptor beta chains listed next were all sequenced from one sample in a study of blood T cells in healthy people across ages. Through a sample-barcoded 5' primer and a J-beta primer mix, a second PCR was run for about 6 to 11 cycles. TCRdb recomputed calls from the 5' RACE reads with MiXCR, one row per CDR3 protein. The sample shows over 1,300,000 distinct CDR3 sequences, 59% of them seen only once. The specimen was blood. The receptor set was obtained from a man younger than 35 in good health.

This chain connects TRBV19 to TRBJ2-3; D perhaps matches TRBD2 (6 bases). Trimming took off 3 bases at V and 11 bases at J, with 12 bases between the two ends. The germline V gene has CDR1 LNHDA and CDR2 SQIVND (reference sequence). The CDR3 runs 12 residues. CDR3 nucleotides: TGTGCCAGTAGTATCCAGGGAGGAGGGCAGTATTTT. This sequence encodes CASSIQGGGQYF. The full variable domain, its missing parts supplied by reference TRBV19 and TRBJ2-3, is DGGITQSPKYLFRKEGQNVTLSCEQNLNHDAMYWYRQDPGQGLRLIYYSQIVNDFQKGDIAEGYSVSREKKESFPLTVTSAQKNPTAFYLCASSIQGGGQYFGPGTRLTVL.

The chain links TRBV6-5 to TRBJ1-6; 7 nucleotides agree with TRBD1. Germline trimming cut 2 bases from V and 7 bases from J; bases unmatched to any gene: 5. Germline V gene sequence: CDR1 MNHEY, CDR2 SVGAGI. CDR3 size: 15 residues. Here the CDR3 reads CASSYGQVGNSPLHF. The CDR3, as DNA: TGTGCCAGCAGTTACGGACAGGTTGGGAATTCACCCCTCCACTTT.

The CDR3 region has the DNA TGCGCCAGCAGCTTGATCTCGGGCTCGGGTACTAGAGAGCAGTACTTC. Protein product: CASSLISGSGTREQYF. This chain uses TRBV5-1 with TRBJ2-5; the D gene is possibly TRBD2 (5 bases). Germline CDR1 reads SGHRS; CDR2 reads YFSETQ. Trimming left V 1 base short and J 11 bases short, with 24 bases between. This CDR3 is built from 16 residues.

The J gene is TRBJ2-5, the V gene TRBV9; a possible D gene is TRBD1 (6 bases). The DNA matches TRBJ2-7 better at its end, which makes the J call doubtful. Germline V lookup: CDR1 SGDLS, CDR2 YYNGEE. There are 15 residues in the CDR3. The CDR3 coding sequence is TGTGCCAGCAGCGTCTACCAGGGGATTGGCTACGAGCAGTACTTC. Amino acid sequence: CASSVYQGIGYEQYF.

The J gene is TRBJ1-5, the V gene TRBV4-3; D is unclear. Trimming took off 4 bases at V and 5 bases at J, with 9 bases between the two ends. Germline V gene lookup returns CDR1 LGHNA and CDR2 YSLEER. The CDR3 is 13 amino acids. CDR3: CASSLSKDQPQHF. The CDR3 DNA follows: TGCGCCAGCAGCCTGAGCAAGGATCAGCCCCAGCATTTT.

The V call is TRBV11-1, the J call TRBJ2-4; 9 bases line up with TRBD2. With V trimmed by 8 bases and J by 1 base, 6 bases remained unmatched. Germline values: CDR1 SGHAT, CDR2 FQDESV (reference sequence). The CDR3 extends over 15 amino acids. The CDR3 spells CASGNSGSAKNIQYF. Written as DNA, the CDR3 is TGTGCCAGCGGTAATAGCGGGAGTGCCAAAAACATTCAGTACTTC.

The chain links TRBV6-1 to TRBJ2-1; weak D call: TRBD2 (6 bases). CDR1 is MNHNS and CDR2 is SASEGT in the germline V gene. The CDR3 has 14 residues. V lost 2 bases to trimming and J lost 6 bases, with 11 bases between them. CDR3: CASSELLAPNEQFF. CDR3 bases: TGTGCCAGCAGTGAATTACTAGCTCCCAATGAGCAGTTCTTC.

Many counts were recorded for this clonotype. Germline is not matched at one junction end, which may reflect a read error. The CDR3 here is CASSRTSGGYNEQFF. The CDR3 DNA sequence: TGTGCCAGCAGCCGGACTAGCGGGGGATACAATGAGCAGTTCTTC. The rearrangement links TRBV5-1 to TRBJ2-1, with 13 bases aligning to TRBD2. The CDR3 is 15 amino acids. Germline CDR1 reads SGHRS; CDR2 reads YFSETQ.

V and J are TRBV7-9 and TRBJ1-5, with a weak D call TRBD1 (6 bases). V lost 5 bases and J lost 0, with 14 bases in between. Germline values: CDR1 SEHNR, CDR2 FQNEAQ (reference sequence). The CDR3 is made up of 16 amino acids. The CDR3 region has the DNA TGTGCCAGCAGCCCTCCGGGACACAATAGCAATCAGCCCCAGCATTTT. The encoded protein is CASSPPGHNSNQPQHF.

The chain links TRBV5-5 to TRBJ2-1; D is perhaps TRBD1 (6 bases). This CDR3 region has 16 residues. V lost 0 bases and J 6 bases, leaving 16 bases between the germline ends. Germline V gene lookup returns CDR1 SGHKS and CDR2 YYEKEE (reference sequence). CDR3 sequence (DNA): TGTGCCAGCAGCTTGGCGCCCGGCAGGGGTCTCAATGAGCAGTTCTTC. Translation gives CASSLAPGRGLNEQFF. Filled out from reference TRBV5-5 and TRBJ2-1, the complete variable domain reads DAGVTQSPTHLIKTRGQQVTLRCSPISGHKSVSWYQQVLGQGPQFIFQYYEKEERGRGNFPDRFSARQFPNYSSELNVNALLLGDSALYLCASSLAPGRGLNEQFFGPGTRLTVL.

This clonotype was counted a single time. The rearrangement joins TRBV7-2 to TRBJ2-3; possibly TRBD2 for D (6 bases). The germline CDR1 and CDR2 sequences are SGHTA and FQGNSA. The CDR3 loop spans 13 amino acids. The V end was cut by 10 bases, the J end by 5 bases, with 16 bases between. The CDR3 protein is CATTGVRKDTQYF. CDR3 sequence (DNA): TGTGCCACCACGGGGGTGAGGAAAGATACGCAGTATTTT.

The rearrangement joins TRBV29-1 to TRBJ1-4; D is undetermined. The CDR3 consists of 14 residues. Germline-derived CDR1 and CDR2 are SQVTM and ANQGSEA. Trimming removed 6 bases at V and 0 bases at J, with 11 bases between. CDR3 residues: CSVSDTTTNEKLFF. For the CDR3, the DNA is TGCAGCGTGTCAGACACTACAACTAATGAAAAACTGTTTTTT.

The genes are TRBV14 and TRBJ2-3; D not resolved. This CDR3 region has 15 residues. Trimming removed 1 base at V and 2 bases at J, with 10 bases between. Germline CDR1 and CDR2: SGHDN and FVKESK. CDR3 in DNA: TGTGCCAGCAGCCAAGGTATCGAGTACACAGATACGCAGTATTTT. It encodes CASSQGIEYTDTQYF.

The chain carries TRBV27 and TRBJ2-7; possible D gene TRBD2, 5 bases. Germline assignment: CDR1 MNHEY and CDR2 SMNVEV (reference sequence). Between the trimmed V and J ends, which lost 4 bases and 4 bases, there was a span of 17 bases. CDR3 size: 15 residues. CDR3 coding DNA: TGTGCCAGCAGTTCCCTCGGGTACGGCGGGTACGAGCAGTACTTC. Its translation: CASSSLGYGGYEQYF.

The V call is TRBV4-3, the J call TRBJ2-1; 12 bases fit TRBD1. The germline CDR1 and CDR2 sequences are LGHNA and YSLEER. There are 19 residues in the CDR3. The V segment lost 0 bases and the J segment 3 bases; nucleotides outside the gene matches: 9. The CDR3: CASSQDPSGTGGNYNEQFF. The DNA for the CDR3 is TGCGCCAGCAGCCAAGATCCCTCCGGGACAGGGGGCAACTACAATGAGCAGTTCTTC.

This clonotype was seen only a few times. The chain links TRBV29-1 to TRBJ2-1, with TRBD2 matching 10 bases. Germline loops: CDR1 SQVTM, CDR2 ANQGSEA. After removal of 3 bases from V and 4 bases from J, the junction contained 6 bases not matched to a gene. The CDR3 length is 15 residues. The CDR3 reads CSVDHTSGAYNEQFF. CDR3 in DNA: TGCAGCGTTGATCACACTAGCGGGGCGTACAATGAGCAGTTCTTC.

The chain carries TRBV2 and TRBJ2-7; 7 bases are shared with TRBD1. This CDR3 contains 16 residues. Unmatched junction bases numbered 13, after V lost 6 bases and J lost 2 bases. Germline CDR1 is SNHLY and CDR2 is FYNNEI. CDR3 in DNA: TGTGCCAGCAGGACTTCGGTGAGACAGGGAACCTACGAGCAGTACTTC. The encoded protein is CASRTSVRQGTYEQYF.

This chain joins TRBV7-8 and TRBJ1-1; no definite D call. Looked up from germline, CDR1 is SGHVS and CDR2 is FQNEAQ. Trimming took 2 bases from V and 8 from J, leaving 9 bases between them. The CDR3 totals 12 residues. CDR3 sequence reads: CASSLTYIEAFF. CDR3 nucleotides: TGTGCCAGCAGCTTAACCTACATAGAAGCTTTCTTT. Looking up the rest from reference TRBV7-8 and TRBJ1-1 gives the full variable domain: GAGVSQSPRYKVAKRGQDVALRCDPISGHVSLFWYQQALGQGPEFLTYFQNEAQLDKSGLPSDRFFAERPEGSVSTLKIQRTQQEDSAVYLCASSLTYIEAFFGQGTRLTVV.

V is TRBV5-1 and J is TRBJ1-2; D might be TRBD1 (5 bases). The V end lost 3 bases, the J end lost 4 bases, and 13 bases lay between the germline ends. The CDR3 runs to 14 residues. Germline-derived CDR1 and CDR2 are SGHRS and YFSETQ. CDR3 amino acids: CASSSEGTLYGYTF. The CDR3 nucleotides are TGCGCCAGCAGCTCGGAGGGGACCCTCTATGGCTACACCTTC.

The chain has TRBV9 and TRBJ2-1, with TRBD2 matching 7 bases. The J call may be wrong; the DNA end is better matched by TRBJ2-7. From germline, CDR1 is SGDLS and CDR2 YYNGEE. This CDR3 is 14 amino acids long. CDR3 DNA sequence: TGTGCCAGCAGCCCTAGCGGTGGCATGGACGAGCAGTACTTC. This codes for CASSPSGGMDEQYF.

The rearrangement links TRBV10-3 to TRBJ1-1; D not resolved. V lost 11 bases and J lost 5, with 12 bases in between. CDR1 and CDR2 (germline): ENHRY, SYGVKD. The CDR3 is 11 amino acids. As DNA, the CDR3 is TGTGCCTTTGGTGACGGGACTGAAGCTTTCTTT. Protein product: CAFGDGTEAFF.

Only a few counts were recorded for this clonotype. The chain links TRBV29-1 to TRBJ2-1; D gene uncertain. From germline, CDR1 is SQVTM and CDR2 ANQGSEA. This CDR3 comprises 14 residues. Trimming removed 7 bases at V and 5 bases at J, with 18 bases between. The CDR3 bases are TGCAGCGCCCTAATGACCCCTAGAGACAATGAGCAGTTCTTC. Translated: CSALMTPRDNEQFF.

The CDR3 nucleotides read TGTGCCAGCAAGGAGAGCGGGGGACCCTACAATGAGCAGTTCTTC. Its translation: CASKESGGPYNEQFF. This chain uses TRBV6-2 or TRBV6-3 with TRBJ2-1, with TRBD2 matching 8 bases. The junction had 7 bases not matched to a gene; V was cut back by 7 bases and J by 2 bases. The CDR3 has 15 amino acids. CDR1 and CDR2 from the germline V gene are MNHEY and SVGEGT.

The V call is TRBV6-1, the J call TRBJ1-2; possible D gene TRBD1, 6 bases. Between the trimmed V and J ends, which lost 4 bases and 4 bases, there was a span of 16 bases. The CDR3 is 15 residues long. CDR1 is MNHNS, CDR2 SASEGT, per germline. The CDR3 region is CASSGGRGRGYGYTF. DNA of the CDR3: TGTGCCAGCAGTGGAGGTCGGGGGCGAGGCTATGGCTACACCTTC.

This clonotype showed up just a few times. The V call is TRBV12-3 or TRBV12-4, the J call TRBJ1-6; possible D gene TRBD1, 6 bases. V lost 3 bases and J 13 bases, leaving 10 bases between the germline ends. CDR3 length: 12 residues. In nucleotides, the CDR3 is TGTGCCAGCAGTTTTCCGGGGGCTCCCCTCCACTTT. The encoded protein is CASSFPGAPLHF.

This clonotype was seen more than once but under ten times. The genes are TRBV5-1 and TRBJ2-6; TRBD1 might be the D (6 bases). V was shortened by 3 bases and J by 0 bases, with 10 bases between the two germline ends. CDR3 size: 16 residues. CDR1 and CDR2 (germline): SGHRS, YFSETQ. CDR3 protein: CASSSGASSGANVLTF. CDR3 bases: TGCGCCAGCAGCTCAGGGGCCTCCTCTGGGGCCAACGTCCTGACTTTC.

This clonotype was counted only a few times. This rearrangement joins TRBV20-1 to TRBJ2-7, with a tentative D call TRBD1 (5 bases). The CDR3 runs 13 residues. Germline lookup yields CDR1 DFQATT and CDR2 SNEGSKA (reference sequence). V dropped 4 bases and J dropped 3 bases, with 13 bases sitting between them. The CDR3 region is CSAKDTRGYEQYF. For the CDR3, the DNA is TGCAGTGCTAAGGACACCAGAGGCTACGAGCAGTACTTC.

This clonotype was found a few times. The rearrangement joins TRBV29-1 to TRBJ2-7, with no clear D. The CDR3 is made up of 12 amino acids. V was pared by 2 bases and J by 3 bases, with 8 bases between. Germline V gene sequence: CDR1 SQVTM, CDR2 ANQGSEA. The CDR3, as DNA: TGCAGCGTTGAACAGGACCGCTACGAGCAGTACTTC. This codes for CSVEQDRYEQYF.

This clonotype was seen only a few times. The V and J genes are TRBV29-1 and TRBJ2-7, with unresolved D. The V gene's germline CDR1 is SQVTM and CDR2 ANQGSEA. V gave up 4 bases and J gave up 3 bases, with 13 bases separating them. The CDR3 runs 13 residues. CDR3 amino acids: CSVVVGLDYEQYF. As DNA, the CDR3 is TGCAGCGTTGTTGTGGGATTGGACTACGAGCAGTACTTC.